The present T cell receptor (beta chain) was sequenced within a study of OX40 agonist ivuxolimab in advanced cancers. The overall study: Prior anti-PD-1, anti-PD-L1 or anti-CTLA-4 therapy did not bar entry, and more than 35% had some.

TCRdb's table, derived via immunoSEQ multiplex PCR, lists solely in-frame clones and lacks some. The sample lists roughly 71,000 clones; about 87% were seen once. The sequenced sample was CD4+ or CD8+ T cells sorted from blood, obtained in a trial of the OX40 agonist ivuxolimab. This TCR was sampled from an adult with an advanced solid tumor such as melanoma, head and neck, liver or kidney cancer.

The chain's CDR3 is CASCLSGSELFF. In nucleotides, the CDR3 is TGTGCCAGCTGCTTGTCCGGTAGCGAACTGTTTTTT. The chain has TRBV28 and TRBJ1-4; D unresolved. V lost 8 bases and J 12 bases, leaving 16 bases between the germline ends. The CDR3 consists of 12 residues. The germline CDR1 and CDR2 sequences are MDHEN and SYDVKM.